Listed below are T cell receptor beta chains from one sample, sequenced in a study of shared T cell receptors in the human thymus. TCRdb's table, derived via immunoSEQ multiplex PCR, lists solely in-frame clones and lacks some. The sample includes 540,000 or so clones, around 78% of them seen just once. These same data were also listed under a study on human thymus T cells.

The sequenced material came from thymocytes. The receptors were sampled from a boy in the first two years of life with a congenital heart defect. Each CDR3 is given with its conserved first and last residue. The D gene is left open where the match is weak. Clone size is shown for a subset of rows, as once, few, many or a class of expanded clone.

>TRBJ1-4|TRBV29-1|NA|TRBD1
TGCAGCGACAACAGGGGGCGCAAGGCTAATGAAAAACTGTTTTTT
CSDNRGRKANEKLFF
>TRBJ2-1|TRBV27|NA|NA
TGTGCCAGCAGGGAGGGACCTAGTGAGCAGTTCTTC
CASREGPSEQFF
>TRBJ2-3|TRBV5-6|NA|NA
TGTGCCAGCAGCTTGGACTTAAACACAGATACGCAGTACTTT
CASSLDLNTDTQYF
>TRBJ1-1|TRBV9|NA|NA
TGTGCCAGCAGCGTAGGTCCAGGGAAGAACACTGAAGCTTTCTTT
CASSVGPGKNTEAFF
>TRBJ2-1|TRBV29-1|NA|TRBD2
TGCAGCGTTGAAGGGACTAGCGACAGCGGGGATGAGCAGTTCTTC
CSVEGTSDSGDEQFF
>TRBJ2-7|TRBV30|NA|NA
TGTGCCGGTGCCGGGGGTCGGGGCTCCTACGAGCAGTACTTC
CAGAGGRGSYEQYF
>TRBJ2-7|TRBV9|NA|NA
TGTGCCAGCAGCCCCCGGGACTTAACCTACGAGCAGTACTTC
CASSPRDLTYEQYF
>TRBJ2-2|TRBV4-1|once|TRBD1
TGCGCCAGCAGCCAAGTGAGGGGGACAGGGCACACCGGGGAGCTGTTTTTT
CASSQVRGTGHTGELFF
>TRBJ2-1|TRBV29-1|NA|NA
TGCAGCGCGACCAGGGGTGTGCGGTCTCCGCGGAATGAGCAGTTCTTC
CSATRGVRSPRNEQFF
>TRBJ2-1|TRBV4-2|NA|NA
TGTGCCAGCAGCCATGATGCATTCAGGTCCCATTCGACCCCTTTCAATGAGCAGTTCTTC
CASSHDAFRSHSTPFNEQFF
>TRBJ2-2|TRBV11-2|NA|TRBD2
TGTGCCAAGCTAGGACTAGCGGAGAACACCGGGGAGCTGTTTTTT
CAKLGLAENTGELFF
>TRBJ2-6|TRBV7-3|NA|NA
TGTGCCAGCAGCTTATTCCTCTCGCGGTCTGGGGCCAACGTCCTGACTTTC
CASSLFLSRSGANVLTF
>TRBJ2-7|TRBV6-6|NA|TRBD2
TGTGCCAGCAGTTCGCGGGGGGAGCAGTACTTC
CASSSRGEQYF
>TRBJ2-5|TRBV4-1|NA|NA
TGCGCCAGCAGCCAAGATTGGGTGGGCGGGATAGGGAGGAGAGAGACCCAGTACTTC
CASSQDWVGGIGRRETQYF
>TRBJ1-4|TRBV28|NA|TRBD1
TGTGCCAGCAGCCATGAAACAGGGGGAAGCTCGGAAAAACTGTTTTTT
CASSHETGGSSEKLFF
>TRBJ1-3|TRBV19|few|NA
TGTGCCACCATCGGCCGGGACTCTGGAAACACCATATATTTT
CATIGRDSGNTIYF
>TRBJ2-7|TRBV6-1|NA|TRBD1
TGTGCCAGCAGTGAACGGACAGGCCGGGTCCCCCGTACTTCGTACGAGCAGTACTTC
CASSERTGRVPRTSYEQYF
>TRBJ2-2|TRBV4-3|NA|TRBD1
TGCGCCAGCAGCCAAGAGGGTCCCCCGGGACAGGGGGACACCGGGGAGCTGTTTTTT
CASSQEGPPGQGDTGELFF
>TRBJ1-3|TRBV2|NA|NA
TGTGCCAGAAGTGAAGCGCGTCCAGGCTCTGGAAACACCATATATTTT
CARSEARPGSGNTIYF
>TRBJ2-7|TRBV4-3|NA|NA
TGCGCCAGCAGCCAAGATAGGCGGTCGAGGGCCTACGAGCAGTACTTC
CASSQDRRSRAYEQYF
>TRBJ2-5|TRBV12-5|NA|NA
TGTGCTAGTGGTCCCCCTGGCTCATCCCCAGAGACCCAGTACTTC
CASGPPGSSPETQYF
>TRBJ2-7|TRBV29-1|NA|TRBD2
TGCAGCGTTGGGGGTAGCGGGAGCCACGAGCAGTACTTC
CSVGGSGSHEQYF
>TRBJ2-7|TRBV7-2|NA|TRBD2
TGTGCCAGCAGCTCCCCGGGGGTAGCGGGGGGAAAGTACTTC
CASSSPGVAGGKYF